These 19 T cell receptor beta chains share one sample of origin, sequenced in a study of T cell clonality in common variable immunodeficiency. The study's findings and limits: Fewer deletions and N-nucleotide insertions were reportedly seen in common variable immunodeficiency TCR beta sequences.

Only in-frame clones appear in the TCRdb table, and some are missing; sequencing was by immunoSEQ multiplex PCR. Observed in the sample are 30,000 to 35,000 clones, none of them singletons. No antigen is known for these receptors. Sequenced material: peripheral blood mononuclear cells. All receptors come from a human donor with common variable immunodeficiency.

This clone was counted a few times. With the read ending 3 residues before the CDR3 end, the germline J gene is used to fill in that end. This chain links TRBV7-9 with TRBJ2-7; no clear D. Trimming took off 5 bases at V and 6 bases at J, with 11 bases between the two ends. The CDR3 has 12 amino acids. Germline lookup yields CDR1 SEHNR and CDR2 FQNEAQ (reference sequence). CDR3: CASSPLPREQYF. The CDR3 DNA, read in part, is TGTGCCAGCAGCCCTCTCCCCCGCGAG.

On this clone: Relative to the germline gene, one junction end is altered; a read error may explain this. Read data end 3 residues before the CDR3 end; the end is taken from the germline J gene. The rearrangement joins TRBV7-9 to TRBJ2-7; maybe TRBD1 (6 bases). CDR3 length: 12 residues. Germline CDR1 and CDR2: SEHNR and FQNEAQ (reference sequence). The CDR3 loop is CSSSLQGYEQYF. The sequenced CDR3 bases are TGTTCCAGCAGCCTACAGGGCTACGAG.

This clone was detected ten times or more. Incomplete CDR3 DNA: TGCAGTGCTGAGTCCCCGGGCGGGAGGGCCACCAATGAG. Encoded protein: CSAESPGGRATNE. The complete CDR3 protein is CSAESPGGRATNEQFF. The V call is TRBV20-1, the J call TRBJ2-1; 9 bases match TRBD2. With the read ending 3 residues before the CDR3 end, the germline J gene is used to fill in that end. V gave up 5 bases and J gave up 6 bases; unmatched junction bases: 14. Germline CDR1 and CDR2: DFQATT and SNEGSKA (reference sequence). The length of the CDR3 is 16 residues.

Note on this clone: The read terminates 3 residues ahead of where the CDR3 ends, so the germline J gene completes it. V gene TRBV6-2 or TRBV6-3 combines with J gene TRBJ2-1; TRBD1 agrees at 9 bases. CDR1 is MNHEY, CDR2 SVGEGT, per germline. V shed 8 bases, J shed 4 bases, and the junction held 9 bases outside the gene matches. This CDR3 has 15 amino acids. CDR3 bases read: TGTGCCAGCGGGAGCCGGGACAGGGATTACAATGAG. It yields the protein CASGSRDRDYNE. In full, the CDR3 reads CASGSRDRDYNEQFF.

This clone was seen a few times. A clone one base away is much larger, so this may be a read error. The read halts 3 residues ahead of the CDR3 end, with the missing end drawn from the germline J gene. The chain is built from TRBV7-9 and TRBJ1-2; no firm D call. CDR3 length: 11 residues. Germline loops: CDR1 SEHNR, CDR2 FQNEAQ (reference sequence). Incomplete CDR3 DNA: TGTTCCAGCAGCCCGAACTATGGC. Protein: CSSSPNYG. The entire CDR3 is CSSSPNYGYTF.

About this clone: From the germline J gene comes the end of the CDR3, since the read stops 3 residues before it. The chain recombines TRBV7-9 with TRBJ2-2, with D possibly being TRBD1 (6 bases). This CDR3 region has 15 residues. Germline V gives CDR1 SEHNR, CDR2 FQNEAQ (reference sequence). V was trimmed by 5 bases and J by 8 bases, leaving 18 bases between them. CDR3 bases read: TGTGCCAGCAGCGACGGCAGGGGCCGGAGGGGGGAG. Amino acids: CASSDGRGRRGE. The CDR3 as a whole reads CASSDGRGRRGELFF.

This clone was seen only a few times. The CDR3 is cut off 3 residues early in the read; its end comes from the germline J gene. This chain links TRBV19 with TRBJ1-2; TRBD1 aligns across 9 bases. This CDR3 region has 16 residues. The V gene's germline CDR1 is LNHDA and CDR2 SQIVND (reference sequence). The part of the CDR3 DNA that was read is TGTGCCAGTAGTATGGACTATCGGGACAGGGTGTGGGGC. This encodes CASSMDYRDRVWG. The CDR3 as a whole reads CASSMDYRDRVWGYTF.

This clone came up many times. The read finishes 3 residues shy of the CDR3 end, and the germline J gene is used to complete it. The gene calls are TRBV7-8 and TRBJ1-6; D perhaps matches TRBD1 (5 bases). Trimming took off 4 bases at V and 7 bases at J, with 23 bases between the two ends. CDR1 SGHVS and CDR2 FQNEAQ come from the germline V gene. CDR3 length equals 18 residues. The CDR3 bases that were read are TGTGCCAGCAGCTCGGATTTCTCGGGGGTCTTATTGAATTCACCC. This encodes CASSSDFSGVLLNSP. The entire CDR3 reads CASSSDFSGVLLNSPLHF.

At least ten counts were recorded for this clone. Partial CDR3 DNA: TGTGCCAGCAGCTCCCTCTCCTTCTACGAG. As protein: CASSSLSFYE. Given in full, the CDR3 is CASSSLSFYEQYF. This chain connects TRBV5-6 to TRBJ2-7; no clear D. The read terminates 3 residues before the CDR3 end, so the remaining end is supplied by the germline J gene. Trimming removed 3 bases from V and 3 bases from J, with 10 bases in between. Per germline, CDR1 SGHDT and CDR2 YYEEEE. The CDR3 totals 13 residues.

Of note for this clone: The CDR3 end lies 3 residues beyond the end of the read and is filled in from the germline J gene. The chain couples TRBV7-6 to TRBJ2-7; 9 bases map to TRBD2. With V trimmed by 6 bases and J by 6 bases, 6 bases remained unmatched. CDR1 and CDR2 (germline): SGHVS, FNYEAQ. This CDR3 is built from 13 residues. The CDR3 bases that were read are TGTGCCAGCAGTTCTGGGACTAGCAGCGAG. Its translation: CASSSGTSSE. In full, the CDR3 reads CASSSGTSSEQYF. Variable domain in full (rest from reference TRBV7-6 and TRBJ2-7): GAGVSQSPRYKVTKRGQDVALRCDPISGHVSLYWYRQALGQGPEFLTYFNYEAQQDKSGLPNDRFSAERPEGSISTLTIQRTEQRDSAMYRCASSSGTSSEQYFGPGTRLTVT.

The table lists this clone with many counts. The CDR3 extends 3 residues past the end of the read, so its final part is completed from the germline J gene. J is TRBJ2-3 and V is TRBV30; D remains unclear. CDR1 is GTSNPN, CDR2 SVGIG, per germline (reference sequence). The V gene lost 4 bases and the J gene lost 8 bases, with 13 bases spanning the gap. CDR3 length: 12 amino acids. The CDR3 loop reads CAWKNNEGTQYF. The CDR3 bases that were read are TGTGCCTGGAAAAACAACGAAGGTACG.

This clone was seen at least ten times. At one end the junction does not follow the germline gene, possibly because of a read error. The CDR3 extends 3 residues past the end of the read, so its final part is completed from the germline J gene. The V and J genes are TRBV4-2 and TRBJ1-2; D is undetermined. The germline V gene has CDR1 LGHNA and CDR2 YNFKEQ. The CDR3 loop spans 13 amino acids. The CDR3 DNA, read in part, is TGCGCCAGCAGCCAATACTATAACTATGGC. It translates to CASSQYYNYG. The full CDR3 sequence reads CASSQYYNYGYTF.

A note on this clone: The CDR3 end falls 3 residues outside the read, so it is completed with the germline J gene. This chain connects TRBV30 to TRBJ2-1; 13 nucleotides line up with TRBD2. The CDR3 has 14 residues. Losses at the gene ends were 1 base for V and 9 bases for J; bases not matched to a gene: 3. Germline loops: CDR1 GTSNPN, CDR2 SVGIG (reference sequence). The DNA read from the CDR3 is TGTGCCTGGAGTGGGGGACTAGCGGGATTTGAG. Protein product: CAWSGGLAGFE. Given in full, the CDR3 is CAWSGGLAGFEQFF.

This clone was seen more than once but under ten times. The read ends 3 residues early relative to the CDR3; the germline J gene fills the gap. V usage is TRBV7-9 and J usage is TRBJ2-5; TRBD1 is a possible D gene (6 bases). The length of the CDR3 is 13 residues. Germline assignment: CDR1 SEHNR and CDR2 FQNEAQ (reference sequence). Deletions cut 5 bases from V and 5 bases from J, with 12 bases between. The chain's CDR3 is CASSKQGPETQYF. The DNA read from the CDR3 is TGTGCCAGCAGCAAACAGGGCCCGGAGACC.

The CDR3 DNA, read in part, is TGTGCCAGCAGCCTTCTACAGGGAAGGACTGAA. Amino acids: CASSLLQGRTE. The full-length CDR3 reads as CASSLLQGRTEAFF. The rearrangement links TRBV7-9 to TRBJ1-1, with D possibly being TRBD1 (6 bases). The read stops 3 residues short of the end of the CDR3; the missing end is completed from the germline J gene. Trimming cost V 5 bases and J 5 bases, with 15 bases left between them. Looked up from germline, CDR1 is SEHNR and CDR2 is FQNEAQ (reference sequence). The CDR3 is 14 amino acids.

The table lists this clone with many counts. CDR3 in amino acids: CASSLTDLLLTDTQYF. CDR3 DNA (partial): TGTGCCAGCAGCTTAACCGACCTACTACTCACAGATACG. This chain joins TRBV7-3 and TRBJ2-3; D is uncertain. The sequenced fragment ends 3 residues before the CDR3 boundary, so the rest is inferred from the germline J gene. The CDR3 has 16 residues. From germline, CDR1 is SGHTA and CDR2 FQGTGA. Trimming removed 0 bases at V and 2 bases at J, with 12 bases between. The variable domain in full, with the rest retrieved from reference TRBV7-3 and TRBJ2-3, is GAGVSQTPSNKVTEKGKYVELRCDPISGHTALYWYRQSLGQGPEFLIYFQGTGAADDSGLPNDRFFAVRPEGSVSTLKIQRTERGDSAVYLCASSLTDLLLTDTQYFGPGTRLTVL.

CDR3 in amino acids: CASSPQRQVSYEQYF. CDR3 DNA (partial): TGTGCCAGCTCACCCCAAAGACAGGTCTCCTACGAG. This sequence joins TRBV18 and TRBJ2-7; D is perhaps TRBD1 (6 bases). From the germline J gene comes the end of the CDR3, since the read stops 3 residues before it. This CDR3 is 15 amino acids long. Germline V lookup: CDR1 KGHSH, CDR2 LQKENI. Trimming left V 3 bases short and J 0 bases short, with 12 bases between.

This clone was recorded at least ten times. The DNA ends 3 residues before the CDR3 does, and the rest of the CDR3 is filled in from the germline J gene. The chain has TRBV29-1 and TRBJ2-3; D is uncertain. V was clipped by 3 bases and J by 0 bases, with 13 bases between them. Germline V gene lookup returns CDR1 SQVTM and CDR2 ANQGSEA. This CDR3 is built from 15 residues. CDR3 sequence: CSVDETYPSTDTQYF. Incomplete CDR3 DNA: TGCAGCGTTGACGAAACCTACCCCAGCACAGATACG.

The sample holds many counts of this clone. The CDR3 end falls 3 residues outside the read, so it is completed with the germline J gene. The rearrangement uses TRBV7-9 and TRBJ1-1; 8 nucleotides agree with TRBD1. V trimming: 3 bases; J trimming: 4 bases; junction bases outside the gene matches: 4. This CDR3 contains 14 residues. Germline V gene data show CDR1 as SEHNR and CDR2 as FQNEAQ (reference sequence). The CDR3 bases that were read are TGTGCCAGCAGCTTGCGTGACAGGGGCACTGAA. Translated, it gives CASSLRDRGTE. The full CDR3 protein is CASSLRDRGTEAFF.